This T cell receptor beta chain originates from a study of T cell repertoires in cytomegalovirus infection. For the study at large: Indications of both CMV infection and matching HLA type were provided by public TCR beta signatures.

One entry per CDR3 protein results from TCRdb running MiXCR on the reads. The data contain just over 300,000 distinct CDR3 sequences, under 20% of them singletons. As for this clonotype: Antigen specificity is unknown.

In germline, CDR1 is MGHRA, CDR2 YSYEKL. V was pared by 1 base and J by 0 bases, with 18 bases between. The CDR3 is made up of 19 amino acids. Findings and limits, study-wide: What dominated the ex vivo response were HLA-C-restricted CMV-specific TCR beta clonotypes.

This rearrangement joins TRBV4-1 to TRBJ1-4, with a tentative D call TRBD1 (6 bases). The sample was PBMCs. The receptor was derived from a human donor in good health (CMV status not recorded). Some clones in this sample may be carry-over from other donors' samples. For the CDR3, the DNA is TGCGCCAGCAGCCAAGGAGTTCTAGGGGGTCCTTCAACTAATGAAAAACTGTTTTTT. Translated: CASSQGVLGGPSTNEKLFF.